This T cell receptor beta chain stems from a study of blood T cell repertoires in COVID-19. Germline V CDR1 and CDR2: LGHDT, YNNKEL (reference sequence). The CDR3 runs to 16 residues. The ends lost 4 bases at V and 7 bases at J; junction bases unmatched: 13. The authors' processing: Reference gene primer amplification in the assay estimated nucleated cell counts. Repertoires were generated with immunoSEQ multiplex PCR, while TCRdb's copy carries only in-frame clones and drops some. From that table come the V and J calls and clone size; the DNA was used to work out D and trimming. The data hold approximately 330,000 clones, with over 80% observed a single time. Patients in Seattle were enrolled during active infection, then followed longitudinally.

The clonotype comes from a man younger than 40 with COVID-19, enrolled during active disease. Sequences were obtained from peripheral blood. The V gene is TRBV3-1 (or the pseudogene TRBV3-2), the J gene TRBJ1-2; 9 nucleotides line up with TRBD1. The CDR3 DNA follows: TGTGCCAGCAGCCCGCCCCCGGGACAGGGATTTGGTGGCTACACCTTC. Protein product: CASSPPPGQGFGGYTF.